One TCR beta chain is described in this entry. Produced via immunoSEQ multiplex PCR; TCRdb's table is partial and in-frame only. Among around 130,000 clones listed, 70% to 85% were seen once. These data come from a study of blood T cell repertoires in COVID-19. Study in general: COVID-19 samples collected from the United States, Italy and Spain covered acute and convalescent phases.

Trimming at V came to 1 base and at J to 4 bases, leaving 5 bases not matched to a gene. The CDR3 covers 15 residues. Per germline, CDR1 LGHDT and CDR2 YNNKEL (reference sequence). This TCR derives from a woman aged 50 to 65 with acute or convalescent COVID-19. The sequenced sample was peripheral blood. This sequence joins TRBV3-1 (or the pseudogene TRBV3-2) and TRBJ2-7, with 9 positions matching TRBD1. The CDR3 sequence is CASSQAGTGIYEQYF. The CDR3 DNA is TGTGCCAGCAGCCAAGCCGGGACAGGGATTTACGAGCAGTACTTC.